This TCR beta chain is from a study of blood T cell repertoires in COVID-19. Data came from immunoSEQ multiplex PCR; TCRdb stores just in-frame clones and leaves some out. The sample shows approximately 150,000 clones, less than 90% of them seen only once. The CDR3 runs 14 residues. V dropped 7 bases and J dropped 2; count of bases not matched to a gene: 7. From germline, CDR1 is SNHLY and CDR2 FYNNEI. The count of this clone is one. The sample comprised peripheral blood. This sequence was found in a human donor with COVID-19, enrolled during active disease. The donor label of this sample is uncertain. The V gene is TRBV2, the J gene TRBJ2-7; TRBD2 matches at 8 bases. CDR3 region: CASIIRSGAYEQYF. Written as DNA, the CDR3 is TGTGCCAGCATAATCCGTAGCGGGGCCTACGAGCAGTACTTC.